This TCR beta chain comes out of a study of regulatory T cells in long-lasting Graves disease. The trim removed 4 bases at V and 5 bases at J, leaving 9 bases unmatched. Germline CDR1 SGHRS, CDR2 YFSETQ. The CDR3 sequence is 15 residues long. To make TCR beta libraries, researchers used iRepertoire HTBI primers and Arm-PCR of CDR3 regions. TCRdb passed the multiplex PCR reads through MiXCR, listing each CDR3 protein once. The sample has a few hundred thousand distinct CDR3 sequences, 13% to 15% seen once. The time point is: newly diagnosed GD, antithyroid drugs for less than 3 months. PBMCs provided the RNA from which the TCR library was made. The sample was also linked to a second study, of T cells in Graves' hyperthyroidism and ophthalmopathy.

This chain links TRBV5-1 with TRBJ2-7; 10 nucleotides match TRBD1. This material consisted of peripheral blood mononuclear cells (PBMCs), taken at new diagnosis, from a patient treated with antithyroid drugs. The receptor comes from a woman aged 45 to 65 with Graves disease. CDR3 region: CASSRTGGNGDEQYF. The CDR3, as DNA: TGCGCCAGCAGCCGGACAGGGGGGAATGGTGACGAGCAGTACTTC.